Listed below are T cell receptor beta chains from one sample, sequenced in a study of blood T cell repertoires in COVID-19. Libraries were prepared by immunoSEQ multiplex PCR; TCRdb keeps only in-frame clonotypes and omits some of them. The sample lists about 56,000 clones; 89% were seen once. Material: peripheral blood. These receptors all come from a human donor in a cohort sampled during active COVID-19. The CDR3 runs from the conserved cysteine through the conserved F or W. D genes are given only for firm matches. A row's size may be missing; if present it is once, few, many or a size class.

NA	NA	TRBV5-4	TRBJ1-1	TGTGCCAGCAGCCAGCCGGACAGATTGACGCACACTGAAGCTTTCTTT	CASSQPDRLTHTEAFF
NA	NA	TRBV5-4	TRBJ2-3	TGTGCCAGCAGCCCCCCGGAGGGGGGGGCCGCTGATACGCAGTATTTT	CASSPPEGGAADTQYF
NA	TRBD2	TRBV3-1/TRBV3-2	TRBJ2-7	TGTGCCAGCAGCCCGCCGGGACTAGCGGGGGACGAGCAGTACTTC	CASSPPGLAGDEQYF
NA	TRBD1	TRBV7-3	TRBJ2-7	TGTGCCAGCAGCCTGGGACAGGGGGCCTCCGAGCAGTACTTC	CASSLGQGASEQYF
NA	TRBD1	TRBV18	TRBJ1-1	TGTGCCAGCCACAGGGGTTGGTCGAACACTGAAGCTTTCTTT	CASHRGWSNTEAFF
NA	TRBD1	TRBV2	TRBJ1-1	TGTGCCAGCAGTTCCCGACAGGGAACTAAAGCTTTCTTT	CASSSRQGTKAFF
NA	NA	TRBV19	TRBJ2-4	TGTGCCAGTAGTACGTCCCGACAGAAAAACATTCAGTACTTC	CASSTSRQKNIQYF
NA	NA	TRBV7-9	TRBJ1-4	TGTGCCAGCAGCTTAGCCTTTTGGCGGACTTCGAATGAAAAACTGTTTTTT	CASSLAFWRTSNEKLFF
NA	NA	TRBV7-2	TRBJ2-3	TGTGCCAGCAGCCCGGACTGGAGCACAGATACGCAGTATTTT	CASSPDWSTDTQYF
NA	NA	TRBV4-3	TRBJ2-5	TGCGCCAGCAGCCAAGATACAACAGCTCAAGAGACCCAGTACTTC	CASSQDTTAQETQYF
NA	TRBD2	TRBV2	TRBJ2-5	TGTGCCAGCCGGAGGCGAGCGGGGGGGTCAGAGACCCAGTACTTC	CASRRRAGGSETQYF
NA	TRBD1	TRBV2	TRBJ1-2	TGTGCCAGCAGTTTCGACAGGGGGAGTTCTGGCTACACCTTC	CASSFDRGSSGYTF
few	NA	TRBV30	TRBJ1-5	TGTGCCTGGAGTGCAGGCCCCTGGGGGGGAGAGCCCCAGCATTTT	CAWSAGPWGGEPQHF
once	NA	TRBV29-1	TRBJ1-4	TGCAGCGTTGGTACGACAGCTAGGGGCGAAAAACTGTTTTTT	CSVGTTARGEKLFF
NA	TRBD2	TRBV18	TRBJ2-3	TGTGCCAGCTCACCTCTAGCGGGGGGCCGCCCAGATACGCAGTATTTT	CASSPLAGGRPDTQYF
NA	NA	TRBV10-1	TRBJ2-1	TGCGCCAGCAGTCTTAGGGGTGGTGAGCAGTTCTTC	CASSLRGGEQFF
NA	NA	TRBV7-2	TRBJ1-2	TGTGCCAGCAGCTTAGGACAGCAGCACACCAACTATGGCTACACCTTC	CASSLGQQHTNYGYTF
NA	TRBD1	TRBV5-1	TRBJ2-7	TGCGCCAGCAGCTCTGGGGGGCAGGGGGCGACCGAGCAGTACTTC	CASSSGGQGATEQYF
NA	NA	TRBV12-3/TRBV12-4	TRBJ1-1	TGTGCCAGCAGTTTCGGCGGGAACACTGAAGCTTTCTTT	CASSFGGNTEAFF
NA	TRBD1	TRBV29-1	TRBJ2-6	TGCAGCGTTGGGGCCGGGACAGGGGGCAGTGGGGCCAACGTCCTGACTTTC	CSVGAGTGGSGANVLTF
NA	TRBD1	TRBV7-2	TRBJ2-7	TGTGCCAGCAGCTTAGGGGACAGGGTATGGCTCTACGAGCAGTACTTC	CASSLGDRVWLYEQYF
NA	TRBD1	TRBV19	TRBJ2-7	TGTGCCAGTAGTATAGGACAGGGTATCACCTACGAGCAGTACTTC	CASSIGQGITYEQYF
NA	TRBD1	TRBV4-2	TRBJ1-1	TGTGCCAGCAGCCAGACGGTCCCGGGACAGGGGGCGGTTTCGAGAGCTTTCTTT	CASSQTVPGQGAVSRAFF
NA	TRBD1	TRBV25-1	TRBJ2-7	TGTGCCAGCAGTGAACCGCAGGGGGTATCGTCCTACGAGCAGTACTTC	CASSEPQGVSSYEQYF
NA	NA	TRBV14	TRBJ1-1	TGTGCCAGCAGCCTTGGGCTCTCGAACACTGAAGCTTTCTTT	CASSLGLSNTEAFF
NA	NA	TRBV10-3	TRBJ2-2	TGTGCCATCAGTGAGTCCGGGGGACTGAACACCGGGGAGCTGTTTTTT	CAISESGGLNTGELFF
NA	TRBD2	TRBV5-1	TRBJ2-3	TGCGCCAGCAGCTTGGCTAGCGGGGGGGCAGATACGCAGTATTTT	CASSLASGGADTQYF
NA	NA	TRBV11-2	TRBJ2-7	TGTGCCAGCACCAAGGGGGGGGGCGCAAGTTTCTACGAGCAGTACTTC	CASTKGGGASFYEQYF
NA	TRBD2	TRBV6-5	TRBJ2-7	TGTGCCAGCAGACCGACTAGCGGGGCCCTCTACGAGCAGTACTTC	CASRPTSGALYEQYF
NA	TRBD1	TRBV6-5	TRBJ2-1	TGTGCCAGCAGTCCGGTGACAGGGACGAATGAGCAGTTCTTC	CASSPVTGTNEQFF
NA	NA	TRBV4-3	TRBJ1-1	TGCGCCAGCAGCCGGACAGCTAATCAACGGATGAACACTGAAGCTTTCTTT	CASSRTANQRMNTEAFF
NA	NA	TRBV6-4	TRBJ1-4	TGTGCCAGCACCAGCCAAATTGTGCGGGAAAAACTGTTTTTT	CASTSQIVREKLFF
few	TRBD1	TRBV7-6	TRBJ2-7	TGTGCCAGCAGCGTAGACAGGGGGCTAAGATACGAGCAGTACTTC	CASSVDRGLRYEQYF
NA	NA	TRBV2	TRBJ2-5	TGTGCCAGCAGTCCCCTACAGGGCCGGACCCAGTACTTC	CASSPLQGRTQYF
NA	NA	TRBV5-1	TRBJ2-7	TGCGCCAGCAGCTTGGATACTACAGGGAGGGGCGAGCAGTACTTC	CASSLDTTGRGEQYF
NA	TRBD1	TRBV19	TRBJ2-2	TGTGCCAGTAGTATCTACCGACAGGGGGCGGACACCGGGGAGCTGTTTTTT	CASSIYRQGADTGELFF
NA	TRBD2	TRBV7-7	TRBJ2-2	TGTGCCAGCAGCTTAGTCCCCGACAGCGGGGGCACCGGGGAGCTGTTTTTT	CASSLVPDSGGTGELFF
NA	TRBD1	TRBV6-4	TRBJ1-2	TGTGCCAGCAGTGAAGAGGGGACAGGGGATGGCTACACCTTC	CASSEEGTGDGYTF
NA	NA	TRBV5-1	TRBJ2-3	TGCGCCAGCAGCTTGGATCTTTTCCGCACAGATACGCAGTATTTT	CASSLDLFRTDTQYF